These 3 T cell receptor beta chains originate from one sample sequenced in a study of regulatory T cells in long-lasting Graves disease. Libraries of TCR beta came from iRepertoire HTBI primers plus Arm-PCR of CDR3 regions. Via MiXCR, TCRdb re-called the multiplex PCR reads, giving one row per CDR3 protein. The repertoire holds some 440,000 distinct CDR3 sequences, with 20% as singletons. Regarding time point: persistent/refractory GD, antithyroid drugs over 5 years with positive TRAb. Generation of the TCR library employed RNA extracted from PBMCs. Sample: peripheral blood mononuclear cells (PBMCs), taken when the disease was refractory, from a patient treated with antithyroid drugs. The receptor set was obtained from a female donor with Graves disease.

In the case of this clonotype: A junction boundary mismatches the germline segment, possibly from a read error. V and J are TRBV7-9 and TRBJ2-7; D gene uncertain. CDR3 length: 12 amino acids. Germline V lookup: CDR1 SEHNR, CDR2 FQNEAQ (reference sequence). CDR3 in DNA: TGTGCCAACAGCTTAGCACACTACGAGCAGTACTTC. Translated: CANSLAHYEQYF.

This clonotype has a count of ten or more. The V and J genes are TRBV28 and TRBJ2-2; D is uncertain. Trimming stripped 4 bases from V and 4 bases from J, with 13 bases between. The CDR3 covers 15 residues. Germline CDR1 and CDR2: MDHEN and SYDVKM. The CDR3 sequence is CASSWATDSTGELFF. The CDR3, as DNA: TGTGCCAGCAGTTGGGCCACTGATTCCACCGGGGAGCTGTTTTTT.

This clonotype was detected ten times or more. The chain recombines TRBV28 with TRBJ2-7; D is perhaps TRBD1 (6 bases). V lost 5 bases and J lost 8, with 10 bases in between. The CDR3 length is 11 residues. Germline loops: CDR1 MDHEN, CDR2 SYDVKM. In DNA, the CDR3 is TGTGCCAGCAGTCAAGGACAGAAGCAGTACTTC. Translating it yields CASSQGQKQYF. The whole variable domain, remainder taken from reference TRBV28 and TRBJ2-7, is DVKVTQSSRYLVKRTGEKVFLECVQDMDHENMFWYRQDPGLGLRLIYFSYDVKMKEKGDIPEGYSVSREKKERFSLILESASTNQTSMYLCASSQGQKQYFGPGTRLTVT.